The rows below give T cell receptor beta chains drawn from one sample of a study of blood T cell repertoires in COVID-19. The table came from immunoSEQ multiplex PCR; TCRdb's copy has only in-frame clones and leaves some out. The sample includes about 49,000 clones, roughly 90% seen only once; the top ten take 10% to 15%. Material for sequencing was peripheral blood. These receptor sequences come from a man older than 75 with acute or convalescent COVID-19. The CDR3 runs from the conserved cysteine through the conserved F or W. A D gene is named only where the DNA matches it firmly. Clone size is stated in some rows and not others, as once, few, many or a class when expanded.

abundance: NA; d_gene: TRBD1; v_gene: TRBV29-1; j_gene: TRBJ1-1; CDR3aa: CSGNTGAEAFF; CDR3nt: TGCAGTGGAAATACAGGGGCTGAAGCTTTCTTT
abundance: NA; d_gene: TRBD1; v_gene: TRBV6-1; j_gene: TRBJ1-4; CDR3aa: CASSEALGQGNEKLFF; CDR3nt: TGTGCCAGCAGTGAAGCGCTCGGACAGGGGAATGAAAAACTGTTTTTT
abundance: NA; d_gene: TRBD1; v_gene: TRBV6-1; j_gene: TRBJ1-6; CDR3aa: CASSEDRGWSPLHF; CDR3nt: TGTGCCAGCAGTGAAGACAGGGGATGGTCACCCCTCCACTTT
abundance: NA; d_gene: TRBD1; v_gene: TRBV5-4; j_gene: TRBJ1-2; CDR3aa: CASSLEQGDGYTF; CDR3nt: TGTGCCAGCAGCTTGGAACAGGGGGATGGCTACACCTTC
abundance: NA; d_gene: TRBD1; v_gene: TRBV5-5; j_gene: TRBJ1-2; CDR3aa: CASSLIQGSYGYTF; CDR3nt: TGTGCCAGCAGCTTAATACAGGGGAGCTATGGCTACACCTTC
abundance: NA; d_gene: NA; v_gene: TRBV3-1/TRBV3-2; j_gene: TRBJ1-3; CDR3aa: CASSRGGSGNTIYF; CDR3nt: TGTGCCAGCAGCCGGGGCGGATCTGGAAACACCATATATTTT
abundance: NA; d_gene: TRBD1; v_gene: TRBV12-3/TRBV12-4; j_gene: TRBJ1-1; CDR3aa: CASSWTGQAEAFF; CDR3nt: TGTGCCAGCAGTTGGACAGGGCAGGCTGAAGCTTTCTTT
abundance: NA; d_gene: NA; v_gene: TRBV24-1; j_gene: TRBJ2-1; CDR3aa: CATSDGRGPGTYNEQFF; CDR3nt: TGTGCCACCAGTGACGGCAGGGGTCCCGGTACTTACAATGAGCAGTTCTTC
abundance: few; d_gene: TRBD1; v_gene: TRBV14; j_gene: TRBJ1-6; CDR3aa: CASSQVRDRGFYNSPLHF; CDR3nt: TGTGCCAGCAGCCAAGTCCGGGACAGGGGGTTCTATAATTCACCCCTCCACTTT
abundance: NA; d_gene: NA; v_gene: TRBV5-8; j_gene: TRBJ2-4; CDR3aa: CASTSVQNIQYF; CDR3nt: TGTGCCAGCACTTCTGTTCAGAACATTCAGTACTTC
abundance: once; d_gene: NA; v_gene: TRBV29-1; j_gene: TRBJ1-1; CDR3aa: CSVEWGPPTEAFF; CDR3nt: TGCAGCGTTGAATGGGGGCCACCCACTGAAGCTTTCTTT
abundance: NA; d_gene: TRBD1; v_gene: TRBV5-6; j_gene: TRBJ1-2; CDR3aa: CASSLGAGRGRLGYGYTF; CDR3nt: TGTGCCAGCAGCTTGGGGGCGGGCAGGGGGCGCCTTGGCTATGGCTACACCTTC
abundance: NA; d_gene: NA; v_gene: TRBV18; j_gene: TRBJ2-2; CDR3aa: CASSPLNTRQDTGELFF; CDR3nt: TGTGCCAGCTCACCGCTGAACACGAGACAGGACACCGGGGAGCTGTTTTTT
abundance: NA; d_gene: TRBD2; v_gene: TRBV5-5; j_gene: TRBJ2-7; CDR3aa: CASSLVYWTSFSYEQYF; CDR3nt: TGTGCCAGCAGCTTGGTCTATTGGACTAGCTTCTCCTACGAGCAGTACTTC
abundance: NA; d_gene: NA; v_gene: TRBV7-6; j_gene: TRBJ2-7; CDR3aa: CASSSLSQGRADEQYF; CDR3nt: TGTGCCAGCAGCTCTTTGTCTCAGGGCAGGGCAGACGAGCAGTACTTC
abundance: NA; d_gene: NA; v_gene: TRBV7-9; j_gene: TRBJ2-7; CDR3aa: CASSLRGVAGSEQYF; CDR3nt: TGTGCCAGCAGCTTGCGGGGAGTAGCTGGGTCCGAGCAGTACTTC
abundance: NA; d_gene: NA; v_gene: TRBV9; j_gene: TRBJ2-1; CDR3aa: CASSPSHYNEQFF; CDR3nt: TGTGCCAGCAGCCCAAGCCATTACAATGAGCAGTTCTTC
abundance: NA; d_gene: TRBD1; v_gene: TRBV2; j_gene: TRBJ2-7; CDR3aa: CASSGTGPEEQYF; CDR3nt: TGTGCCAGCAGTGGGACAGGGCCGGAGGAGCAGTACTTC
abundance: NA; d_gene: NA; v_gene: TRBV28; j_gene: TRBJ1-2; CDR3aa: CASSLIGLQGYTF; CDR3nt: TGTGCCAGCAGTTTGATTGGGCTGCAGGGCTACACCTTC
abundance: NA; d_gene: NA; v_gene: TRBV5-1; j_gene: TRBJ1-3; CDR3aa: CATEGQGPGNTIYF; CDR3nt: TGCGCCACCGAGGGTCAGGGGCCTGGAAACACCATATATTTT
abundance: once; d_gene: NA; v_gene: TRBV24-1; j_gene: TRBJ2-7; CDR3aa: CATSDGAGYEQYF; CDR3nt: TGTGCCACCAGTGATGGGGCGGGGTACGAGCAGTACTTC
abundance: few; d_gene: NA; v_gene: TRBV19; j_gene: TRBJ1-4; CDR3aa: CASSIDVLAENEKLFF; CDR3nt: TGTGCCAGTAGTATAGATGTCCTGGCGGAAAATGAAAAACTGTTTTTT
abundance: NA; d_gene: NA; v_gene: TRBV12-3/TRBV12-4; j_gene: TRBJ2-1; CDR3aa: CASSLGRRDEQFF; CDR3nt: TGTGCCAGCAGCCTCGGACGGCGGGATGAGCAGTTCTTC
abundance: NA; d_gene: NA; v_gene: TRBV5-1; j_gene: TRBJ1-5; CDR3aa: CASSLTGGNQPQHF; CDR3nt: TGCGCCAGCAGCTTGACAGGAGGCAATCAGCCCCAGCATTTT
abundance: NA; d_gene: NA; v_gene: TRBV27; j_gene: TRBJ1-1; CDR3aa: CASSLSNWGRANTEAFF; CDR3nt: TGTGCCAGCAGTTTATCGAACTGGGGGCGGGCGAACACTGAAGCTTTCTTT
abundance: NA; d_gene: TRBD1; v_gene: TRBV5-1; j_gene: TRBJ1-1; CDR3aa: CASSWSTGDTEAFF; CDR3nt: TGCGCCAGCAGCTGGTCCACAGGGGACACTGAAGCTTTCTTT
abundance: NA; d_gene: NA; v_gene: TRBV7-2; j_gene: TRBJ2-2; CDR3aa: CASSLGHGHTGELFF; CDR3nt: TGTGCCAGCAGCTTAGGTCACGGTCACACCGGGGAGCTGTTTTTT
abundance: NA; d_gene: TRBD1; v_gene: TRBV6-5; j_gene: TRBJ2-7; CDR3aa: CASRSTTGWSYEQYF; CDR3nt: TGTGCCAGCAGATCCACGACAGGGTGGTCCTACGAGCAGTACTTC
abundance: NA; d_gene: NA; v_gene: TRBV27; j_gene: TRBJ2-1; CDR3aa: CASTPRAVRGLVRANEQFF; CDR3nt: TGTGCCAGTACCCCACGGGCGGTAAGGGGTTTGGTTCGGGCCAATGAGCAGTTCTTC
abundance: NA; d_gene: TRBD1; v_gene: TRBV12-3/TRBV12-4; j_gene: TRBJ1-1; CDR3aa: CASSWDRGGEAFF; CDR3nt: TGTGCCAGCAGTTGGGACAGGGGAGGTGAAGCTTTCTTT
abundance: NA; d_gene: TRBD1; v_gene: TRBV18; j_gene: TRBJ1-6; CDR3aa: CASSPGDRPNSPLHF; CDR3nt: TGTGCCAGCTCACCCGGGGACAGGCCTAATTCACCCCTCCACTTT
abundance: NA; d_gene: NA; v_gene: TRBV27; j_gene: TRBJ1-2; CDR3aa: CASSLIPGIYGYTF; CDR3nt: TGTGCCAGCAGTTTAATTCCAGGGATCTATGGCTACACCTTC
abundance: NA; d_gene: NA; v_gene: TRBV2; j_gene: TRBJ1-5; CDR3aa: CASRNGRYGSNQPQHF; CDR3nt: TGTGCCAGCAGAAACGGGAGATATGGGAGCAATCAGCCCCAGCATTTT
abundance: once; d_gene: TRBD1; v_gene: TRBV11-3; j_gene: TRBJ2-5; CDR3aa: CASSLGSTGAGETQYF; CDR3nt: TGTGCCAGCAGCTTAGGTTCGACAGGGGCAGGGGAGACCCAGTACTTC
abundance: NA; d_gene: NA; v_gene: TRBV3-1/TRBV3-2; j_gene: TRBJ1-4; CDR3aa: CASSPGVTDNNEKLFF; CDR3nt: TGTGCCAGCAGCCCGGGGGTGACCGACAATAATGAAAAACTGTTTTTT
abundance: NA; d_gene: NA; v_gene: TRBV18; j_gene: TRBJ1-4; CDR3aa: CASHDSPPALF; CDR3nt: TGTGCCAGCCACGACAGTCCCCCTGCTCTTTTT
abundance: few; d_gene: TRBD2; v_gene: TRBV11-3; j_gene: TRBJ2-1; CDR3aa: CASSLAGTSGGPGNEQFF; CDR3nt: TGTGCCAGCAGCTTAGCGGGGACTAGCGGGGGCCCTGGCAATGAGCAGTTCTTC
abundance: NA; d_gene: NA; v_gene: TRBV6-5; j_gene: TRBJ1-2; CDR3aa: CASSYSARDSYGYTF; CDR3nt: TGTGCCAGCAGTTACTCGGCCAGGGATTCCTATGGCTACACCTTC